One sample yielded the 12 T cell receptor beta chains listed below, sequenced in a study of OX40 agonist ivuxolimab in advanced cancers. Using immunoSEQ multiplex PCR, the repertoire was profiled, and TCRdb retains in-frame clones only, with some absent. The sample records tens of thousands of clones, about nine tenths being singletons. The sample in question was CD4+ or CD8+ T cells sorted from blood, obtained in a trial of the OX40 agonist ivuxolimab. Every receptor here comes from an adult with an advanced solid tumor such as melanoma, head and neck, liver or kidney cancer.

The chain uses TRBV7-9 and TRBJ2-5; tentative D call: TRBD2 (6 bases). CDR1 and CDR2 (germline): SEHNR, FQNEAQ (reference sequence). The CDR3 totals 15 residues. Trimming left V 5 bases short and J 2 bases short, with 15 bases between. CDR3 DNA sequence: TGTGCCAGCAGCGGGCCGGGACTGATTCAAGAGACCCAGTACTTC. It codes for CASSGPGLIQETQYF.

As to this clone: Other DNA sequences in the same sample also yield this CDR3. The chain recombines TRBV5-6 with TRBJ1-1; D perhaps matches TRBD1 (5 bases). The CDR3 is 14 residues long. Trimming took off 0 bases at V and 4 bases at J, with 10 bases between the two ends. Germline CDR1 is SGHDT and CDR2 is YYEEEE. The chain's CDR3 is CASSLVGAGTEAFF. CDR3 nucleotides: TGTGCCAGCAGCTTGGTCGGGGCGGGCACTGAAGCTTTCTTT.

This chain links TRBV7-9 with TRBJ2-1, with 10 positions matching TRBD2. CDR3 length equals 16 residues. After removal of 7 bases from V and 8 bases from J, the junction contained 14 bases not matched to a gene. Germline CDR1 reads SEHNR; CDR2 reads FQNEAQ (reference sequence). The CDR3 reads CASNSGLAVVFHEQFF. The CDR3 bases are TGTGCCAGCAACTCTGGACTAGCGGTAGTTTTCCATGAGCAGTTCTTC.

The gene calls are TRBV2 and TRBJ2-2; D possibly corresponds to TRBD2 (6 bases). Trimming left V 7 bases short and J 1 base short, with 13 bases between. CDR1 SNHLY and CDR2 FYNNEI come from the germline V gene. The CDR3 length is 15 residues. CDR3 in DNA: TGTGCCAGCACTGGCGGACTACTGAACACCGGGGAGCTGTTTTTT. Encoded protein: CASTGGLLNTGELFF.

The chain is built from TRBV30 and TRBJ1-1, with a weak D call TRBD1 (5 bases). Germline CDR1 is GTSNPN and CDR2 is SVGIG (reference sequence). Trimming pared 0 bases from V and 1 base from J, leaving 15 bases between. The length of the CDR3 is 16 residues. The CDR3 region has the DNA TGTGCCTGGAGTGTAGAGGCCGGCAGGGCGAACACTGAAGCTTTCTTT. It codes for CAWSVEAGRANTEAFF.

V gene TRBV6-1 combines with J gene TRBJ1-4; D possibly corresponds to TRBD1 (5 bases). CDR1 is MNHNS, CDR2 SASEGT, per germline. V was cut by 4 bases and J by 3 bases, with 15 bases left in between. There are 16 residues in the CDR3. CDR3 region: CASSAPFRAPNEKLFF. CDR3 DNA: TGTGCCAGCAGTGCCCCTTTCAGGGCTCCTAATGAAAAACTGTTTTTT.

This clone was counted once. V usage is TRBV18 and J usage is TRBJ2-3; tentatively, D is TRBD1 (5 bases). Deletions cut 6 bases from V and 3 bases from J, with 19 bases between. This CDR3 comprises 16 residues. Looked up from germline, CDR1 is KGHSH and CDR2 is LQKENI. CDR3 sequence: CASSPGTGRVTDTQYF. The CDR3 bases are TGTGCCAGCTCTCCGGGCACAGGTCGAGTTACAGATACGCAGTATTTT.

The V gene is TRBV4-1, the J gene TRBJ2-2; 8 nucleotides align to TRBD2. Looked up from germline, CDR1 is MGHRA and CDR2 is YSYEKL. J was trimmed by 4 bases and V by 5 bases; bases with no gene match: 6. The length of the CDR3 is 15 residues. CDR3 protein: CASSGPGLGTGELFF. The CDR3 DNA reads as TGCGCCAGCAGCGGTCCGGGACTAGGCACCGGGGAGCTGTTTTTT.

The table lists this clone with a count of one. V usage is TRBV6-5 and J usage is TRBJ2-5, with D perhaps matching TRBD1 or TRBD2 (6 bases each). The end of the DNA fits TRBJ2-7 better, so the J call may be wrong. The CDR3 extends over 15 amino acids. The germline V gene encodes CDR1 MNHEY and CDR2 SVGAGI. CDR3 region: CASSVLGGSGYEQYF. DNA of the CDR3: TGTGCCAGCAGTGTGTTAGGGGGGAGCGGCTACGAGCAGTACTTC.

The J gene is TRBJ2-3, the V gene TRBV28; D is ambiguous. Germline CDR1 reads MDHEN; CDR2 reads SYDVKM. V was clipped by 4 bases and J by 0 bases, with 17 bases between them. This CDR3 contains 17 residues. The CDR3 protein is CASSSPLRTDSTDTQYF. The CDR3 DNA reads TGTGCCAGCAGTTCACCACTAAGGACCGACAGCACAGATACGCAGTATTTT.

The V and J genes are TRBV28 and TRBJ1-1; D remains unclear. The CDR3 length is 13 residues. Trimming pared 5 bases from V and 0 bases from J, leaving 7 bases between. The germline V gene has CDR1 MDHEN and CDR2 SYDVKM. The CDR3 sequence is CASSTGLNTEAFF. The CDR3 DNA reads TGTGCCAGCAGTACGGGGTTGAACACTGAAGCTTTCTTT.

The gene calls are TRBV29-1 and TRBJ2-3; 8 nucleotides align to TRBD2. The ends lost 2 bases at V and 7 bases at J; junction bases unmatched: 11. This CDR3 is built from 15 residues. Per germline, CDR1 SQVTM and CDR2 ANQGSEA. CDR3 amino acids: CSVELLADRDYTQYF. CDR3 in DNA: TGCAGCGTTGAATTACTAGCGGACCGCGATTATACGCAGTATTTT.